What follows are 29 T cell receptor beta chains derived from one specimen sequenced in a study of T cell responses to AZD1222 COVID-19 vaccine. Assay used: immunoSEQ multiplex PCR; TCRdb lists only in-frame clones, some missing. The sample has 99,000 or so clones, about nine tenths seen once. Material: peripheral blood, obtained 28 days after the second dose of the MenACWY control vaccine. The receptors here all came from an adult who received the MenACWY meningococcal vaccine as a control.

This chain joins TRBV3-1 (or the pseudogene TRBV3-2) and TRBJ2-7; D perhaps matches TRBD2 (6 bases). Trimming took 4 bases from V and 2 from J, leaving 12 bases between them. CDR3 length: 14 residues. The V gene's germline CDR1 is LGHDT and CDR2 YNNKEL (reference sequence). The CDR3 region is CASSLSGAPYEQYF. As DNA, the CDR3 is TGTGCCAGCAGCCTTAGCGGAGCCCCCTACGAGCAGTACTTC.

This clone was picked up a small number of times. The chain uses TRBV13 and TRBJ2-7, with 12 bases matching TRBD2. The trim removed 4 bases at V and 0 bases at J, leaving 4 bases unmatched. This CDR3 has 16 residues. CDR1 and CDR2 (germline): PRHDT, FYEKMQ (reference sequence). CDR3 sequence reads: CASSYTSGGLSYEQYF. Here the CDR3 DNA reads TGTGCCAGCAGCTACACTAGCGGGGGGCTCTCCTACGAGCAGTACTTC.

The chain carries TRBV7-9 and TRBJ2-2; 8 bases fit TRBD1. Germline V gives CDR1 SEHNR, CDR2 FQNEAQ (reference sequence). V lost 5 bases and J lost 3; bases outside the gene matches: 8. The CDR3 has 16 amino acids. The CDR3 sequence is CASSPWTGTDTGELFF. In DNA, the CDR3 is TGTGCCAGCAGCCCATGGACAGGGACAGACACCGGGGAGCTGTTTTTT.

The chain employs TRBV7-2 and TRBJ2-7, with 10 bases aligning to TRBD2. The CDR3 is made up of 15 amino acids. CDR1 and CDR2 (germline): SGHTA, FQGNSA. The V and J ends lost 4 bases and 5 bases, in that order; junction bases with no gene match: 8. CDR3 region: CASSSGTSVVHEQYF. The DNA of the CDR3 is TGTGCCAGCAGCTCCGGGACTAGCGTAGTGCACGAGCAGTACTTC.

The CDR3 DNA is TGTGCCAGCAGTTTCTCGACAGGGTTAGGGGAAAAACTGTTTTTT. Protein product: CASSFSTGLGEKLFF. The genes are TRBV28 and TRBJ1-4, with 7 nucleotides matching TRBD1. The CDR3 has 15 amino acids. Trimming removed 3 bases from V and 8 bases from J; junction bases left unmatched: 9. CDR1 MDHEN and CDR2 SYDVKM come from the germline V gene.

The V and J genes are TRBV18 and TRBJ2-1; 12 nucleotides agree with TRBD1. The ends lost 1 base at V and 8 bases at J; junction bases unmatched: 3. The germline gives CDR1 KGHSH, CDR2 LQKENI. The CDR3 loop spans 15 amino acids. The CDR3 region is CASSPLGQGAYEQFF. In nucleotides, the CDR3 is TGTGCCAGCTCACCACTGGGACAGGGGGCCTATGAGCAGTTCTTC.

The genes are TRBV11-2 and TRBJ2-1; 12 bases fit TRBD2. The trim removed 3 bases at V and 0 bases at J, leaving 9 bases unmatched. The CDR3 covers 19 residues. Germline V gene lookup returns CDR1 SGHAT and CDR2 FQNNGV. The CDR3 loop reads CASSFLLGLAGYSYNEQFF. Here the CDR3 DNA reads TGTGCCAGCAGCTTCCTCCTCGGACTAGCGGGGTACTCCTACAATGAGCAGTTCTTC.

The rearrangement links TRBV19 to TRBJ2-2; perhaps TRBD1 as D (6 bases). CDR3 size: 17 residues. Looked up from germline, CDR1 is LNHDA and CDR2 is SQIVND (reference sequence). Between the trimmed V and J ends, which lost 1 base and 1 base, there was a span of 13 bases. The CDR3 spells CASSIGSRGLNTGELFF. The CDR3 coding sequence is TGTGCCAGTAGTATAGGATCCAGGGGCCTGAACACCGGGGAGCTGTTTTTT. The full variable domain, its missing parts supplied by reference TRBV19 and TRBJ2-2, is DGGITQSPKYLFRKEGQNVTLSCEQNLNHDAMYWYRQDPGQGLRLIYYSQIVNDFQKGDIAEGYSVSREKKESFPLTVTSAQKNPTAFYLCASSIGSRGLNTGELFFGEGSRLTVL.

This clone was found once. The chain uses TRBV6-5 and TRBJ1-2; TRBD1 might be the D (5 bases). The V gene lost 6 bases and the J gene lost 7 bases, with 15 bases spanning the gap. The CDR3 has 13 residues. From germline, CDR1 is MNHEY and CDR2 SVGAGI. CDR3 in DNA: TGTGCCAGCAGCCCCGGCGGGGGGTTTGGCTACACCTTC. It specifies CASSPGGGFGYTF.

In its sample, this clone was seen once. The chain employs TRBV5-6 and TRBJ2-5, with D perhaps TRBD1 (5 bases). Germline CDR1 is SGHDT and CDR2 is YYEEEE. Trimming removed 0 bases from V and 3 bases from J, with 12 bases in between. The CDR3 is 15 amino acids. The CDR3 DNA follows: TGTGCCAGCAGCTTGGGGCAGGGTGGGGAAGAGACCCAGTACTTC. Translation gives CASSLGQGGEETQYF.

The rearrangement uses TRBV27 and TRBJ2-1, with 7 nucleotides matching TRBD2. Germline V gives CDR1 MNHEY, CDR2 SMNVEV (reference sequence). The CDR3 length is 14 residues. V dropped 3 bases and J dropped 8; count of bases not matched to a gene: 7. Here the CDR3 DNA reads TGTGCCAGCAGTTTCTCTCGGGAGGCGGATGAGCAGTTCTTC. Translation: CASSFSREADEQFF.

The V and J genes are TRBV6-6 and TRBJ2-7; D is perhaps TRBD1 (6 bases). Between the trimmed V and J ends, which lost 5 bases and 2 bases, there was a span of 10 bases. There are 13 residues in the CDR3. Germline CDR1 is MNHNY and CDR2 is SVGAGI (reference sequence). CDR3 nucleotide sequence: TGTGCCAGCAGTCGGGACACCCCCTACGAGCAGTACTTC. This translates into CASSRDTPYEQYF.

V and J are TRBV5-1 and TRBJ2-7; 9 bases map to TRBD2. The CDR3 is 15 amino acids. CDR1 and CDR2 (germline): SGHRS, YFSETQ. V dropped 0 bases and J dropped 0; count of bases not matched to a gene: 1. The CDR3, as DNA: TGCGCCAGCAGCTTGGAGACTAGCGGCTCCTACGAGCAGTACTTC. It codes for CASSLETSGSYEQYF. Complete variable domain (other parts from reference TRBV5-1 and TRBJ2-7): KAGVTQTPRYLIKTRGQQVTLSCSPISGHRSVSWYQQTPGQGLQFLFEYFSETQRNKGNFPGRFSGRQFSNSRSEMNVSTLELGDSALYLCASSLETSGSYEQYFGPGTRLTVT.

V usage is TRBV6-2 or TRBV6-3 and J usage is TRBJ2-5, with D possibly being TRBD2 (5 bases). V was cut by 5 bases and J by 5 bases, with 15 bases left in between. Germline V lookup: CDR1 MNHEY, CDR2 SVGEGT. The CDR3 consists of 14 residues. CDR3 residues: CASSTRGGLETQYF. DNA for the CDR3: TGTGCCAGCAGTACCCGGGGTGGTCTGGAGACCCAGTACTTC.

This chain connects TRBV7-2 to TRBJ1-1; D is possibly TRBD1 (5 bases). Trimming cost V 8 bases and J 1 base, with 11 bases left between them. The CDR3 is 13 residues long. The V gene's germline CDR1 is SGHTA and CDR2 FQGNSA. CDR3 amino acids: CASAGGGNTEAFF. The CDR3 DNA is TGTGCCAGCGCTGGGGGAGGGAACACTGAAGCTTTCTTT.

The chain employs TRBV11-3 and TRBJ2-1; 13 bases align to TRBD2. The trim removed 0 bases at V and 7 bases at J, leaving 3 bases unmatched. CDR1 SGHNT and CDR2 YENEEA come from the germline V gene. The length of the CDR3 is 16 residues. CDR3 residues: CASSLDGTSGANEQFF. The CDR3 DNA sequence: TGTGCCAGCAGCTTAGACGGGACTAGCGGGGCGAATGAGCAGTTCTTC.

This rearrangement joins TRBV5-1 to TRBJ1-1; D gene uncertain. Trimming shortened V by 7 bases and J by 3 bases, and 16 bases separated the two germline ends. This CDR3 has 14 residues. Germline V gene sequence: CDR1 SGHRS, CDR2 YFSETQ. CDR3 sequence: CASPYDWFDTEAFF. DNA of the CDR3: TGCGCCAGCCCATATGATTGGTTCGACACTGAAGCTTTCTTT. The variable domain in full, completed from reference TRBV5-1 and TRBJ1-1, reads KAGVTQTPRYLIKTRGQQVTLSCSPISGHRSVSWYQQTPGQGLQFLFEYFSETQRNKGNFPGRFSGRQFSNSRSEMNVSTLELGDSALYLCASPYDWFDTEAFFGQGTRLTVV.

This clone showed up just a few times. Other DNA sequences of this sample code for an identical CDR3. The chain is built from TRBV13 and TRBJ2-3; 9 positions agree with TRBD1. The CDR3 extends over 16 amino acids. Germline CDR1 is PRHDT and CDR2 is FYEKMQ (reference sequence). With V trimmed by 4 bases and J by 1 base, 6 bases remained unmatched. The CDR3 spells CASSSEQGARTDTQYF. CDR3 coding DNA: TGTGCCAGCAGCTCCGAACAGGGGGCACGCACAGATACGCAGTATTTT. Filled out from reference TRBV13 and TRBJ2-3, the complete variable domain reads AAGVIQSPRHLIKEKRETATLKCYPIPRHDTVYWYQQGPGQDPQFLISFYEKMQSDKGSIPDRFSAQQFSDYHSELNMSSLELGDSALYFCASSSEQGARTDTQYFGPGTRLTVL.

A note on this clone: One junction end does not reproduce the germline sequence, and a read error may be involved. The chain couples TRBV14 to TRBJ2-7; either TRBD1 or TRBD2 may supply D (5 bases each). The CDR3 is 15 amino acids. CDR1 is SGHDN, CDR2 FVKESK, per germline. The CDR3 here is CASSQFKAQTLPGHF. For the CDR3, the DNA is TGTGCCAGCAGCCAATTTAAGGCCCAGACCCTTCCGGGACACTTC.

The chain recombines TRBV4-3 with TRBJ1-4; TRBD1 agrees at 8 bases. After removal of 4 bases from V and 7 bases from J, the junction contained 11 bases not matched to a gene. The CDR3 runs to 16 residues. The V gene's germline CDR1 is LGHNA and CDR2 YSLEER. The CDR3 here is CASSPRRRQGSEKLFF. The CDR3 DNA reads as TGCGCCAGCAGCCCGAGGCGTCGACAGGGGAGTGAAAAACTGTTTTTT.

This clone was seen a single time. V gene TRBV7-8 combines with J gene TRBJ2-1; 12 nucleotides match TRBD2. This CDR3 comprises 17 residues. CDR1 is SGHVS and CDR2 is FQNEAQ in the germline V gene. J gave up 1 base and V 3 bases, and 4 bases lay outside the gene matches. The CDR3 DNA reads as TGTGCCAGCAGCTTCACTAGCGGGGGGTTATCCTACAATGAGCAGTTCTTC. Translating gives CASSFTSGGLSYNEQFF.

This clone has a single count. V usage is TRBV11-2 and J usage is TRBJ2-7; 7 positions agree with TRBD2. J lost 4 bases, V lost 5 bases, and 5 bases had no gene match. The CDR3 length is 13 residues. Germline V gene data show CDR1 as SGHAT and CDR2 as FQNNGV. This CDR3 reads CASSNRGEYEQYF. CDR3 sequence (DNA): TGTGCCAGCAGCAACCGGGGGGAGTACGAGCAGTACTTC.

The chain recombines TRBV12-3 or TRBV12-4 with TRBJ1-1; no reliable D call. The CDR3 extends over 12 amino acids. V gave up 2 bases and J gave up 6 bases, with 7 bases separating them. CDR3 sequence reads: CASSLSSAEAFF. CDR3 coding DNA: TGTGCCAGCAGTTTATCTTCGGCTGAAGCTTTCTTT.

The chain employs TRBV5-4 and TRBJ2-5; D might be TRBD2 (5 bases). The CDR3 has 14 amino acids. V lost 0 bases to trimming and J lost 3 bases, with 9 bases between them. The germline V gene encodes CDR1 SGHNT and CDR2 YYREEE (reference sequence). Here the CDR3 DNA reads TGTGCCAGCAGCTTGGAGATAGCGAAAGAGACCCAGTACTTC. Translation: CASSLEIAKETQYF.

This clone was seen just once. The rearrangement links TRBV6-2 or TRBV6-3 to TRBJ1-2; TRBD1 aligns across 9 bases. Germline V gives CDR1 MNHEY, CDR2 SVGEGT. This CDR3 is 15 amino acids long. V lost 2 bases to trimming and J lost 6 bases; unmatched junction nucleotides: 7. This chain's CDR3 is CASSYRDRAFDGYTF. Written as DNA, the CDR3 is TGTGCCAGCAGTTACCGGGACAGGGCTTTCGATGGCTACACCTTC.

The CDR3, as DNA: TGTGCCAGCAGTTTCTCAGGTTTTCGTGGCTACACCTTC. Its translation: CASSFSGFRGYTF. This chain uses TRBV27 with TRBJ1-2; D ambiguous. CDR1 and CDR2 from the germline V gene are MNHEY and SMNVEV (reference sequence). The V end lost 3 bases, the J end lost 7 bases, and 12 bases lay between the germline ends. This CDR3 region has 13 residues.

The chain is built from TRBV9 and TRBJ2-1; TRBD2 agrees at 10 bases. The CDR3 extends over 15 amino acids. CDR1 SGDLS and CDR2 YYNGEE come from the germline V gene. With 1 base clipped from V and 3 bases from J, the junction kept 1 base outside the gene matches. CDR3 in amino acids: CASSVLAGGYNEQFF. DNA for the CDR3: TGTGCCAGCAGCGTATTAGCGGGGGGCTACAATGAGCAGTTCTTC.

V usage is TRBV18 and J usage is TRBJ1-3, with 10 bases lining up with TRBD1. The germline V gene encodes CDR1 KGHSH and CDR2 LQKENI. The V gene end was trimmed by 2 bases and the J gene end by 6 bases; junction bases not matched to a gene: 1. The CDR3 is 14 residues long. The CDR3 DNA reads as TGTGCCAGCTCACCAGGGACAGGGGAAAACACCATATATTTT. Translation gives CASSPGTGENTIYF.

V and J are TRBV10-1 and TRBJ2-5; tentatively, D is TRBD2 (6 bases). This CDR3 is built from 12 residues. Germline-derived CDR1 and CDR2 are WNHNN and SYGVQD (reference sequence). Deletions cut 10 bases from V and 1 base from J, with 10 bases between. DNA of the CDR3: TGCGCCAACCAGGGACTCCAAGAGACCCAGTACTTC. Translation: CANQGLQETQYF.